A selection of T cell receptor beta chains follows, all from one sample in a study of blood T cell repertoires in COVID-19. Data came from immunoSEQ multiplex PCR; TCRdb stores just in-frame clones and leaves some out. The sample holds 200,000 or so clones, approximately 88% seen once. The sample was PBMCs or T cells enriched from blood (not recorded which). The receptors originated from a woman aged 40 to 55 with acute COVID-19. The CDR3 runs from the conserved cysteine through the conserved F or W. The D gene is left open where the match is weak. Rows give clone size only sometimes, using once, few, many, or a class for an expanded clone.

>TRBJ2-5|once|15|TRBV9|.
TGTGCCAGCAGCGTAAGACATAGCGGACAAGAGACCCAGTACTTC
CASSVRHSGQETQYF
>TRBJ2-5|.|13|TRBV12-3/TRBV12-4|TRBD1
TGTGCCAGCAGTAACAGGGGGCTGGAGACCCAGTACTTC
CASSNRGLETQYF
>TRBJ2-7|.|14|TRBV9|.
TGTGCCAGCACCCGTAGCGGGACAGGGTTCGAGCAGTACTTC
CASTRSGTGFEQYF
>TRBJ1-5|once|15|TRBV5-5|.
TGTGCCAGCAGCTTGTTTATTGGGCCCGGGACTCCCCAGCATTTT
CASSLFIGPGTPQHF
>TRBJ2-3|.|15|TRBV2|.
TGTGCCAGCAGCGAGGGACTTCCTTACACAGATACGCAGTATTTT
CASSEGLPYTDTQYF
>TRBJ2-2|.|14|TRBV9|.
TGTGCCAGCAGCCTTAGTACGAACACCGGGGAGCTGTTTTTT
CASSLSTNTGELFF
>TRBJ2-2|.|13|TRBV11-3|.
TGTGCCAGCGACAGTGGCGGCACCGGGGAGCTGTTTTTT
CASDSGGTGELFF
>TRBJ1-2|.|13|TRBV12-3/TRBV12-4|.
TGTGCCAGCAGTTCCGAAGCTTTCTATGGCTACACCTTC
CASSSEAFYGYTF
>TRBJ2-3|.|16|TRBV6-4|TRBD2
TGTGCCAGCAGTGACCTGGCTAGCGGGGGAGCAGATACGCAGTATTTT
CASSDLASGGADTQYF
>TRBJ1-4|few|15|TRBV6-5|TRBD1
TGTGCCAGCAGTAAATCGACAGGGGTCGGGGAAAAACTGTTTTTT
CASSKSTGVGEKLFF
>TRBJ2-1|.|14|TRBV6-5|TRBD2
TGTGCCAGCACTCTCGTTGGGACTAGCAATGAGCAGTTCTTC
CASTLVGTSNEQFF
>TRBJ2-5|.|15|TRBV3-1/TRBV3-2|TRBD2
TGTGCCAGCAGCCATTTGGCGGGGGGGCGGGAGACCCAGTACTTC
CASSHLAGGRETQYF
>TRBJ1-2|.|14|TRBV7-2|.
TGTGCCAGCAGCTCGGCGGCAGGGACTGCTGGCTACACCTTC
CASSSAAGTAGYTF
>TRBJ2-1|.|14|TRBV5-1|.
TGCGCCAGCAGCTCGAGGGACTGGAGCGATGAGCAGTTCTTC
CASSSRDWSDEQFF
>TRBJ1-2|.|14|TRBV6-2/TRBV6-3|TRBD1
TGTGCCAGCAGCCCTCGGGACAGGGTGAATGGCTACACCTTC
CASSPRDRVNGYTF
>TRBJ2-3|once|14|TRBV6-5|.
TGTGCCAGCAGCCGGGGCAGGGGCTTAGATACGCAGTATTTT
CASSRGRGLDTQYF
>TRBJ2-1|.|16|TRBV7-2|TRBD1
TGTGCCAGCAGCTTAGTGACAGGGTGGAGATACAATGAGCAGTTCTTC
CASSLVTGWRYNEQFF
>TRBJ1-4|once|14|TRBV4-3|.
TGCGCCAGCAGCCGGAGGCAGGGGAGTGAAAAACTGTTTTTT
CASSRRQGSEKLFF
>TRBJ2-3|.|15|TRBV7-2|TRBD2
TGTGCCAGCAGCTTACCAACTAGCGGGGTGGATACGCAGTATTTT
CASSLPTSGVDTQYF
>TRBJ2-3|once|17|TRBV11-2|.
TGTGCCAGCAGCTTACTGAGCCAGCGAAGAAGCACAGATACGCAGTATTTT
CASSLLSQRRSTDTQYF
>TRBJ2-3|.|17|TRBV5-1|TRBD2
TGCGCCAGCAGCTTGGAGACTAGCGGGGGCCTCCGGGATACGCAGTATTTT
CASSLETSGGLRDTQYF
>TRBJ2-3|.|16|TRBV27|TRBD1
TGTGCCAGCAGTCTTCGGGACAGAACTAGCACAGATACGCAGTATTTT
CASSLRDRTSTDTQYF